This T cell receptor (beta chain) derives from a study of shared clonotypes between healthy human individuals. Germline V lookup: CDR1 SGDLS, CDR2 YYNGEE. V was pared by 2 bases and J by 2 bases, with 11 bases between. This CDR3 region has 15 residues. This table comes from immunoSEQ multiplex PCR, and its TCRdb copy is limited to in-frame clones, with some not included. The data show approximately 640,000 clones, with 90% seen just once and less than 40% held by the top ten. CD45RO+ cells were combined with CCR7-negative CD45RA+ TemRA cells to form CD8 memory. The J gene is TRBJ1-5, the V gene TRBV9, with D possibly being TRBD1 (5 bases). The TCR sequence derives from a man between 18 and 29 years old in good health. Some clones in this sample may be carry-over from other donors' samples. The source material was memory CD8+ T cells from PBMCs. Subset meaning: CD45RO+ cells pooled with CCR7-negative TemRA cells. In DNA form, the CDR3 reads TGTGCCAGCAGCGTTCCGTGGGGCGGCAATCAGCCCCAGCATTTT. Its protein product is CASSVPWGGNQPQHF.